This passage covers 2 T cell receptor beta chains from one sample sequenced in a study of response to subunit inactivated influenza vaccine. TCRdb re-called the RT-PCR reads with MiXCR, one entry per CDR3 protein. The sample yields hundreds of thousands of distinct CDR3 sequences, 14% seen once. The material was PBMCs from blood, obtained around 15 days before vaccination. The receptors here all came from a man aged 50 or older who received an inactivated influenza vaccine.

The J gene is TRBJ1-5, the V gene TRBV30; no clear D gene. The CDR3 has 14 amino acids. Trimming took off 2 bases at V and 2 bases at J, with 10 bases between the two ends. CDR1 and CDR2 from the germline V gene are GTSNPN and SVGIG (reference sequence). The CDR3 nucleotides are TGTGCCTGGAGTACGGGAAGTGGCAATCAGCCCCAGCATTTT. Its translation is CAWSTGSGNQPQHF.

This clonotype was recorded at least ten times. The rearrangement joins TRBV20-1 to TRBJ2-1, with 10 nucleotides matching TRBD1. The CDR3 is made up of 16 amino acids. Germline-derived CDR1 and CDR2 are DFQATT and SNEGSKA (reference sequence). Unmatched junction bases numbered 14, after V lost 0 bases and J lost 12 bases. CDR3 nucleotide sequence: TGCAGTGCTAGAGATGGAGGGACAGGGGATGTAGTCAGGCAGTTCTTC. This translates into CSARDGGTGDVVRQFF.